This TCR beta chain was captured by sequencing in a study of identical twins. Overall study results and limits: Cord blood beta clonotypes that were abundant carried fewer insertions, and memory repertoires showed no such trend.

In TCRdb, the 5' RACE reads were re-called with MiXCR into one record per CDR3 protein. Of 200,000 to 300,000 distinct CDR3 sequences listed, roughly 13% are singletons. The CDR3 contains 15 residues. CDR1 is LNHDA and CDR2 is SQIVND in the germline V gene (reference sequence). Germline trimming cut 9 bases from V and 0 bases from J; bases unmatched to any gene: 9. With respect to this clonotype: Its specificity is not known.

These sequences were also reported in another study, on yellow fever vaccine responses in identical twins.

The clonotype comes from a woman aged 18-35 years in good health. Sequenced: memory (CD45RO+) T cells sorted from blood. This chain joins TRBV19 and TRBJ1-1, with TRBD1 matching over 8 bases. The CDR3 DNA reads TGTGCCAGCCGTCCCGGGACAGGCTTGAACACTGAAGCTTTCTTT. It yields the protein CASRPGTGLNTEAFF. Full variable domain (remainder filled in from reference TRBV19 and TRBJ1-1): DGGITQSPKYLFRKEGQNVTLSCEQNLNHDAMYWYRQDPGQGLRLIYYSQIVNDFQKGDIAEGYSVSREKKESFPLTVTSAQKNPTAFYLCASRPGTGLNTEAFFGQGTRLTVV.